What follows are 31 T cell receptor beta chains derived from one specimen sequenced in a study of shared clonotypes between healthy human individuals. The method was immunoSEQ multiplex PCR; TCRdb's version includes in-frame clones alone and lacks a portion of them. The table records roughly 2.4 million clones, approximately 96% of them present only once. Sequenced input: naive CD4+ T cells sorted from blood. Regarding subset: CD45RA+ positively selected. The receptors derive from a man between 18 and 35 years old in good health.

This clone was counted a single time. V and J are TRBV29-1 and TRBJ2-7; 9 bases match TRBD1. The junction had 7 bases not matched to a gene; V was cut back by 7 bases and J by 3 bases. Germline assignment: CDR1 SQVTM and CDR2 ANQGSEA. The CDR3 loop spans 13 amino acids. The CDR3 protein is CSGMDRGNYEQYF. Written as DNA, the CDR3 is TGCAGCGGTATGGACAGGGGAAACTACGAGCAGTACTTC.

V and J are TRBV7-2 and TRBJ1-4; D not resolved. The CDR3 runs 14 residues. Germline CDR1 and CDR2: SGHTA and FQGNSA. Trimming shortened V by 0 bases and J by 2 bases, and 4 bases separated the two germline ends. CDR3 amino acids: CASSLAMTNEKLFF. The DNA for the CDR3 is TGTGCCAGCAGCTTAGCAATGACTAATGAAAAACTGTTTTTT.

The V call is TRBV6-5, the J call TRBJ1-4, with D possibly TRBD1 on 5 matching bases. V was cut by 6 bases and J by 5 bases, with 13 bases left in between. The V gene's germline CDR1 is MNHEY and CDR2 SVGAGI. This CDR3 region has 14 residues. The CDR3 region is CASSSGRTNEKLFF. CDR3 DNA: TGTGCCAGCAGCTCCGGACGGACAAATGAAAAACTGTTTTTT.

The chain is built from TRBV19 and TRBJ2-1; TRBD2 matches at 13 bases. The CDR3 covers 16 residues. With 4 bases clipped from V and 2 bases from J, the junction kept 2 bases outside the gene matches. CDR1 LNHDA and CDR2 SQIVND come from the germline V gene (reference sequence). The CDR3 nucleotides are TGTGCCAGTAGTAAACTAGCGGGGGGGACCTACAATGAGCAGTTCTTC. Translation gives CASSKLAGGTYNEQFF.

Points on this clone: The same CDR3 can be traced to other DNA sequences in this sample. The V gene is TRBV11-2, the J gene TRBJ1-6; D is unclear. Trimming shortened V by 3 bases and J by 6 bases, and 3 bases separated the two germline ends. The CDR3 spans 12 residues. Germline CDR1 and CDR2: SGHAT and FQNNGV. The DNA for the CDR3 is TGTGCCAGCAGCTTCCCTAATTCACCCCTCCACTTT. Amino acids: CASSFPNSPLHF.

This clone occurred once. The rearrangement links TRBV7-2 to TRBJ1-5, with D perhaps matching TRBD1 (6 bases). The CDR3 has 13 residues. The V gene lost 8 bases and the J gene lost 2 bases, with 10 bases spanning the gap. Per germline, CDR1 SGHTA and CDR2 FQGNSA. CDR3 bases: TGTGCCAGCGCGGGGGCTGGCAATCAGCCCCAGCATTTT. It yields the protein CASAGAGNQPQHF.

The chain carries TRBV11-2 and TRBJ2-5; D is uncertain. CDR3 size: 12 residues. The V gene's germline CDR1 is SGHAT and CDR2 FQNNGV. V was shortened by 5 bases and J by 2 bases, with 6 bases between the two germline ends. CDR3 in DNA: TGTGCCAGCAGCCCACGACAAGAGACCCAGTACTTC. Its protein is CASSPRQETQYF.

The rearrangement joins TRBV7-8 to TRBJ2-3; 7 bases line up with TRBD2. V lost 0 bases and J lost 4; bases outside the gene matches: 7. The CDR3 consists of 16 residues. Germline V gene lookup returns CDR1 SGHVS and CDR2 FQNEAQ. The CDR3 loop reads CASSLAPAGVADTQYF. The CDR3 DNA is TGTGCCAGCAGCTTAGCCCCCGCGGGGGTGGCAGATACGCAGTATTTT.

The rearrangement joins TRBV4-3 to TRBJ2-3, with 7 bases identical to TRBD1. In germline, CDR1 is LGHNA, CDR2 YSLEER. V was pared by 4 bases and J by 3 bases, with 7 bases of the junction left unmatched. This CDR3 has 15 amino acids. CDR3 protein: CASSPTGIWTDTQYF. CDR3 DNA sequence: TGCGCCAGCAGCCCGACAGGGATATGGACAGATACGCAGTATTTT.

The chain recombines TRBV30 with TRBJ1-1; D is undetermined. This CDR3 has 13 residues. CDR1 is GTSNPN and CDR2 is SVGIG in the germline V gene (reference sequence). V was shortened by 4 bases and J by 4 bases, with 13 bases between the two germline ends. The DNA of the CDR3 is TGTGCCTGGAAGGATTACAGCTTCACTGAAGCTTTCTTT. Amino acid sequence: CAWKDYSFTEAFF.

The rearrangement links TRBV4-1 to TRBJ2-1; perhaps TRBD2 as D (5 bases). Trimming cost V 4 bases and J 0 bases, with 10 bases left between them. The CDR3 covers 15 residues. Germline CDR1 reads MGHRA; CDR2 reads YSYEKL. The CDR3 sequence: CASSLEGVSYNEQFF. The CDR3, as DNA: TGCGCCAGCAGCCTCGAGGGAGTCTCCTACAATGAGCAGTTCTTC.

The chain combines TRBV6-5 with TRBJ2-3, with D tentatively TRBD2 (5 bases). CDR1 and CDR2 (germline): MNHEY, SVGAGI. Trimming removed 0 bases from V and 1 base from J, with 11 bases in between. The CDR3 is 16 residues long. This chain's CDR3 is CASSYSLARGTDTQYF. CDR3 bases: TGTGCCAGCAGTTACTCGCTCGCGCGGGGCACAGATACGCAGTATTTT.

The chain uses TRBV10-3 and TRBJ2-7; 8 nucleotides line up with TRBD1. The J segment lost 5 bases and the V segment lost 10 bases, leaving 13 bases of the junction unmatched. CDR3 length: 14 amino acids. Germline V lookup: CDR1 ENHRY, CDR2 SYGVKD. In DNA form, the CDR3 reads TGTGCCACCCATCAGTTGGACAGGGAAAACGAGCAGTACTTC. Its protein product is CATHQLDRENEQYF.

This sequence joins TRBV7-9 and TRBJ1-1, with D maybe TRBD1 (5 bases). Germline V gene lookup returns CDR1 SEHNR and CDR2 FQNEAQ (reference sequence). Between the trimmed V and J ends, which lost 1 base and 4 bases, there was a span of 10 bases. The CDR3 runs 14 residues. The CDR3 DNA follows: TGTGCCAGCAGCTTAGATCTTAGGGGCACTGAAGCTTTCTTT. Its protein is CASSLDLRGTEAFF.

This rearrangement joins TRBV28 to TRBJ2-7; no firm D call. The germline V gene encodes CDR1 MDHEN and CDR2 SYDVKM. The V gene lost 3 bases and the J gene lost 0 bases, with 12 bases spanning the gap. The CDR3 sequence is 15 residues long. The CDR3 bases are TGTGCCAGCAGTTTTTCTCGGGTGAGCTCCTACGAGCAGTACTTC. Translated: CASSFSRVSSYEQYF. Looking up the rest from reference TRBV28 and TRBJ2-7 gives the full variable domain: DVKVTQSSRYLVKRTGEKVFLECVQDMDHENMFWYRQDPGLGLRLIYFSYDVKMKEKGDIPEGYSVSREKKERFSLILESASTNQTSMYLCASSFSRVSSYEQYFGPGTRLTVT.

The V and J genes are TRBV5-8 and TRBJ2-2; D uncertain. Germline loops: CDR1 SGHTS, CDR2 YDEGEE. This CDR3 contains 12 residues. V was shortened by 2 bases and J by 6 bases, with 5 bases between the two germline ends. The CDR3 nucleotides read TGTGCCAGCAGCTTCGACGCCGGGGAGCTGTTTTTT. The encoded protein is CASSFDAGELFF.

This clone has at least ten counts. CDR3 bases: TGCGCCAGCAGGGCGACAGAATCTCAGCCCCAGCATTTT. Amino acid sequence: CASRATESQPQHF. The gene calls are TRBV5-1 and TRBJ1-5, with D perhaps matching TRBD1 (5 bases). CDR3 length: 13 amino acids. Germline V lookup: CDR1 SGHRS, CDR2 YFSETQ. Trimming stripped 5 bases from V and 6 bases from J, with 12 bases between. The whole variable domain, remainder taken from reference TRBV5-1 and TRBJ1-5, is KAGVTQTPRYLIKTRGQQVTLSCSPISGHRSVSWYQQTPGQGLQFLFEYFSETQRNKGNFPGRFSGRQFSNSRSEMNVSTLELGDSALYLCASRATESQPQHFGDGTRLSIL.

The V call is TRBV5-6, the J call TRBJ2-6; D call uncertain. The germline CDR1 and CDR2 sequences are SGHDT and YYEEEE. The CDR3 loop spans 19 amino acids. V dropped 4 bases and J dropped 0 bases, with 20 bases sitting between them. Here the CDR3 DNA reads TGTGCCAGCAGCCCGCCTCGGCGTCTCGGATTCTCTGGGGCCAACGTCCTGACTTTC. It encodes CASSPPRRLGFSGANVLTF.

The chain is built from TRBV11-3 and TRBJ2-7; D possibly corresponds to TRBD1 (6 bases). V was clipped by 4 bases and J by 0 bases, with 13 bases between them. The CDR3 is made up of 15 amino acids. Germline values: CDR1 SGHNT, CDR2 YENEEA. CDR3 protein: CASSSRTASSYEQYF. DNA of the CDR3: TGTGCCAGCAGCTCCCGGACAGCCAGCTCCTACGAGCAGTACTTC.

The rearrangement links TRBV6-1 to TRBJ1-1; TRBD1 might be the D (5 bases). Germline V gene lookup returns CDR1 MNHNS and CDR2 SASEGT. The CDR3 has 13 residues. Trimming removed 4 bases at V and 5 bases at J, with 11 bases between. CDR3: CASSAGGWTEAFF. CDR3 DNA: TGTGCCAGCAGTGCGGGGGGATGGACTGAAGCTTTCTTT.

This sequence joins TRBV6-5 and TRBJ2-1, with TRBD1 matching over 8 bases. CDR3 length: 12 residues. Germline loops: CDR1 MNHEY, CDR2 SVGAGI. J lost 8 bases, V lost 6 bases, and 3 bases had no gene match. CDR3 sequence: CASRSQGDEQFF. In nucleotides, the CDR3 is TGTGCCAGCAGGTCACAGGGGGATGAGCAGTTCTTC.

This clone was observed once. The gene calls are TRBV5-6 and TRBJ2-7; D call uncertain. Deletions cut 4 bases from V and 4 bases from J, with 15 bases between. Germline V gene data show CDR1 as SGHDT and CDR2 as YYEEEE. This CDR3 is built from 14 residues. The CDR3 loop is CASSPGLAAYEQYF. The DNA of the CDR3 is TGTGCCAGCAGCCCGGGTTTAGCAGCTTACGAGCAGTACTTC.

The chain's CDR3 is CASSSPLHGNYGYTF. CDR3 DNA: TGTGCCAGCAGCTCGCCTCTACATGGTAACTATGGCTACACCTTC. The chain has TRBV7-9 and TRBJ1-2, with no clear D. The CDR3 is made up of 15 amino acids. Germline V gives CDR1 SEHNR, CDR2 FQNEAQ (reference sequence). V gave up 4 bases and J gave up 1 base, with 13 bases separating them. The full variable domain, its missing parts supplied by reference TRBV7-9 and TRBJ1-2, is DTGVSQNPRHKITKRGQNVTFRCDPISEHNRLYWYRQTLGQGPEFLTYFQNEAQLEKSRLLSDRFSAERPKGSFSTLEIQRTEQGDSAMYLCASSSPLHGNYGYTFGSGTRLTVV.

J is TRBJ2-3 and V is TRBV5-1, with D perhaps TRBD2 (6 bases). CDR1 is SGHRS and CDR2 is YFSETQ in the germline V gene. CDR3 length: 14 residues. V was trimmed by 9 bases and J by 3 bases, leaving 17 bases between them. CDR3 sequence: CATSRVAETDTQYF. The CDR3 nucleotides read TGCGCCACCTCAAGGGTAGCGGAAACAGATACGCAGTATTTT. The entire variable domain, with the rest obtained from reference TRBV5-1 and TRBJ2-3, is as follows: KAGVTQTPRYLIKTRGQQVTLSCSPISGHRSVSWYQQTPGQGLQFLFEYFSETQRNKGNFPGRFSGRQFSNSRSEMNVSTLELGDSALYLCATSRVAETDTQYFGPGTRLTVL.

This clone was observed once. The rearrangement uses TRBV7-2 and TRBJ2-3; TRBD2 aligns across 8 bases. Trimming removed 4 bases from V and 5 bases from J; junction bases left unmatched: 8. This CDR3 region has 15 residues. CDR1 is SGHTA, CDR2 FQGNSA, per germline. CDR3 in DNA: TGTGCCAGCAGCTCGGGGACTAGGGGAAAAGATACGCAGTATTTT. This sequence encodes CASSSGTRGKDTQYF.

A word on this clone: In the same sample, other DNA sequences code for this CDR3. The chain combines TRBV7-3 with TRBJ1-6; D unresolved. CDR3 length: 13 amino acids. The germline gives CDR1 SGHTA, CDR2 FQGTGA. V was trimmed by 3 bases and J by 4 bases, leaving 4 bases between them. CDR3 sequence: CASSLGYNSPLHF. CDR3 nucleotides: TGTGCCAGCAGCTTGGGGTATAATTCACCCCTCCACTTT.

The chain is built from TRBV30 and TRBJ2-5, with TRBD2 identical over 7 bases. The length of the CDR3 is 13 residues. Germline lookup yields CDR1 GTSNPN and CDR2 SVGIG (reference sequence). The CDR3 sequence is CAGRVSGEETQYF. In DNA form, the CDR3 reads TGTGCGGGGCGCGTAAGCGGGGAAGAGACCCAGTACTTC.

The V gene is TRBV5-5, the J gene TRBJ1-6; weak D call: TRBD1 (6 bases). Per the germline V gene, CDR1 is SGHKS and CDR2 is YYEKEE (reference sequence). The CDR3 spans 13 residues. The germline V and J ends were trimmed by 3 bases and 13 bases, with 14 bases remaining between them. The CDR3 coding sequence is TGTGCCAGCAGCTCCACAACGACAGGCCCCCTCCACTTT. This translates into CASSSTTTGPLHF. Together with reference TRBV5-5 and TRBJ1-6, the CDR3 gives the full variable domain: DAGVTQSPTHLIKTRGQQVTLRCSPISGHKSVSWYQQVLGQGPQFIFQYYEKEERGRGNFPDRFSARQFPNYSSELNVNALLLGDSALYLCASSSTTTGPLHFGNGTRLTVT.

This clone was counted a single time. The chain has TRBV19 and TRBJ2-1; D is possibly TRBD2 (6 bases). Trimming shortened V by 0 bases and J by 7 bases, and 19 bases separated the two germline ends. The germline CDR1 and CDR2 sequences are LNHDA and SQIVND (reference sequence). The CDR3 runs 17 residues. The CDR3 sequence: CASSIDNTTSKKNEQFF. Here the CDR3 DNA reads TGTGCCAGTAGTATAGATAATACAACTAGCAAAAAGAATGAGCAGTTCTTC. The whole variable domain, filled in from reference TRBV19 and TRBJ2-1, reads DGGITQSPKYLFRKEGQNVTLSCEQNLNHDAMYWYRQDPGQGLRLIYYSQIVNDFQKGDIAEGYSVSREKKESFPLTVTSAQKNPTAFYLCASSIDNTTSKKNEQFFGPGTRLTVL.

Only one count was recorded for this clone. The chain has TRBV6-6 and TRBJ1-2; D is perhaps TRBD1 (6 bases). From germline, CDR1 is MNHNY and CDR2 SVGAGI (reference sequence). The CDR3 is 15 residues long. Trimming took 0 bases from V and 5 from J, leaving 13 bases between them. In DNA form, the CDR3 reads TGTGCCAGCAGTTACTCAGTACAGGGAAATTATGGCTACACCTTC. Translating gives CASSYSVQGNYGYTF.

The gene calls are TRBV11-2 and TRBJ1-4; TRBD1 agrees at 9 bases. The CDR3 extends over 13 amino acids. The germline V gene encodes CDR1 SGHAT and CDR2 FQNNGV. V shed 3 bases and J 10 bases; nucleotides not matched to a gene: 3. The CDR3 loop is CASSLDRGGKLFF. DNA of the CDR3: TGTGCCAGCAGCTTGGACAGGGGTGGAAAACTGTTTTTT.